The 14 T cell receptor beta chains reported below all come from one sample, sequenced in a study of T-cell memory formation after mild COVID-19. In TCRdb, the 5' RACE reads were re-called with MiXCR into one record per CDR3 protein. Seen here are 300,000 or so distinct CDR3 sequences, roughly 15% observed once, and the top ten hold 22%. Sample: PBMCs or a T cell subset sorted from them (not recorded which). These receptors all stem from a man aged 18 to 35 who had mild COVID-19 (a few samples of this study predate the infection). Cell type and time point are not known.

The sample holds a few counts of this clonotype. This chain connects TRBV10-3 to TRBJ1-1; TRBD1 aligns across 7 bases. J was trimmed by 6 bases and V by 11 bases; bases with no gene match: 6. This CDR3 comprises 11 residues. From germline, CDR1 is ENHRY and CDR2 SYGVKD. DNA of the CDR3: TGTGCCGTCACTACAGGGGCTGAAGCTTTCTTT. Translation gives CAVTTGAEAFF.

The chain combines TRBV5-1 with TRBJ2-5, with 8 bases aligning to TRBD1. V was clipped by 3 bases and J by 2 bases; unmatched bases: 3. This CDR3 is 14 amino acids long. The germline V gene has CDR1 SGHRS and CDR2 YFSETQ. The CDR3 region is CASSSQGAQETQYF. Written as DNA, the CDR3 is TGCGCCAGCAGCTCCCAGGGGGCACAAGAGACCCAGTACTTC.

The chain is built from TRBV9 and TRBJ2-2; 9 nucleotides align to TRBD2. J lost 6 bases, V lost 6 bases, and 6 bases had no gene match. Germline loops: CDR1 SGDLS, CDR2 YYNGEE. The CDR3 is 14 amino acids. Here the CDR3 DNA reads TGTGCCAGCACAGCTAGCGGGGCCGCCGGGGAGCTGTTTTTT. It yields the protein CASTASGAAGELFF.

Only a few counts were recorded for this clonotype. This chain connects TRBV4-1 to TRBJ1-2; 7 positions agree with TRBD1. This CDR3 is 13 amino acids long. Trimming took 3 bases from V and 10 from J; bases not matched to a gene: 8. In germline, CDR1 is MGHRA, CDR2 YSYEKL. DNA for the CDR3: TGCGCCAGCAGCCAGAACGACAGGGACACCTACACCTTC. Encoded protein: CASSQNDRDTYTF.

The chain has TRBV15 and TRBJ1-5; no clear D gene. Germline assignment: CDR1 LNHNV and CDR2 YYDKDF (reference sequence). V lost 5 bases and J lost 2, with 10 bases in between. The CDR3 runs to 14 residues. This CDR3 is CATSWGRGNQPQHF. As DNA, the CDR3 is TGTGCCACCAGCTGGGGAAGGGGCAATCAGCCCCAGCATTTT.

In its sample, this clonotype was seen many times. The gene calls are TRBV5-1 and TRBJ2-5; D tentatively reads TRBD1 or TRBD2 (5 bases each). CDR3 length: 15 residues. Trimming pared 2 bases from V and 3 bases from J, leaving 14 bases between. Germline V gene lookup returns CDR1 SGHRS and CDR2 YFSETQ. The CDR3 region has the DNA TGCGCCAGCAGCTTTGAGGGGAGAGGGGAAGAGACCCAGTACTTC. This sequence encodes CASSFEGRGEETQYF.

This clonotype occurred a few times. The V gene is TRBV7-2, the J gene TRBJ1-2, with TRBD1 matching 11 bases. J lost 5 bases, V lost 8 bases, and 7 bases had no gene match. Germline V CDR1 and CDR2: SGHTA, FQGNSA. This CDR3 region has 14 residues. Here the CDR3 reads CASVWTGGSYGYTF. Written as DNA, the CDR3 is TGTGCCAGCGTATGGACAGGGGGCTCTTATGGCTACACCTTC. The variable domain in full, completed from reference TRBV7-2 and TRBJ1-2, reads GAGVSQSPSNKVTEKGKDVELRCDPISGHTALYWYRQSLGQGLEFLIYFQGNSAPDKSGLPSDRFSAERTGGSVSTLTIQRTQQEDSAVYLCASVWTGGSYGYTFGSGTRLTVV.

This clonotype was detected a few times. The rearrangement uses TRBV4-3 and TRBJ2-7; D gene unclear. Germline V gene sequence: CDR1 LGHNA, CDR2 YSLEER. The CDR3 spans 13 residues. V shed 0 bases and J shed 3 bases, with 6 bases lying between them. In DNA, the CDR3 is TGCGCCAGCAGCCAAGAACGAGGCTACGAGCAGTACTTC. Translation: CASSQERGYEQYF.

This clonotype was detected ten times or more. This chain links TRBV6-6 with TRBJ2-7, with TRBD2 matching 10 bases. Unmatched junction bases numbered 6, after V lost 2 bases and J lost 2 bases. CDR1 and CDR2 from the germline V gene are MNHNY and SVGAGI (reference sequence). The CDR3 is made up of 16 amino acids. The CDR3 loop reads CASSYGSGGSTYEQYV. The CDR3 region has the DNA TGTGCCAGCAGTTACGGTAGCGGGGGGTCCACCTACGAGCAGTACGTC.

The J gene is TRBJ1-1, the V gene TRBV4-2; the match to TRBD1 covers 10 bases. Per germline, CDR1 LGHNA and CDR2 YNFKEQ. J lost 1 base, V lost 2 bases, and 1 base had no gene match. The CDR3 has 15 residues. The CDR3 protein is CASSQRTGGNTEAFF. The CDR3 nucleotides read TGTGCCAGCAGCCAAAGGACAGGGGGGAACACTGAAGCTTTCTTT.

The chain joins TRBV18 to TRBJ2-5; possibly TRBD2 for D (7 bases). CDR3 length: 14 residues. Germline-derived CDR1 and CDR2 are KGHSH and LQKENI. Trimming shortened V by 6 bases and J by 3 bases, and 14 bases separated the two germline ends. DNA of the CDR3: TGTGCCAGCTCGGCCGGGGGGCGAAAAGAGACCCAGTACTTC. As protein: CASSAGGRKETQYF.

This clonotype came up many times. The chain joins TRBV29-1 to TRBJ1-1; 7 bases are a match to TRBD1. Germline CDR1 SQVTM, CDR2 ANQGSEA. The V and J ends lost 5 bases and 4 bases, in that order; junction bases with no gene match: 4. The CDR3 is 12 residues long. CDR3 bases: TGCAGCGTTAGACAGGGTGGCACTGAAGCTTTCTTT. Residues: CSVRQGGTEAFF.

In its sample, this clonotype was seen a few times. The CDR3 region is CASSQDIGSQETQYF. In DNA, the CDR3 is TGCGCCAGCAGCCAAGATATAGGGAGTCAAGAGACCCAGTACTTC. This chain uses TRBV4-3 with TRBJ2-5; possible D gene TRBD2, 5 bases. The CDR3 contains 15 residues. V gave up 0 bases and J gave up 2 bases, with 10 bases separating them. The V gene's germline CDR1 is LGHNA and CDR2 YSLEER.

The chain employs TRBV7-9 and TRBJ2-1; TRBD2 might be the D (5 bases). This CDR3 is built from 15 residues. Germline V gene sequence: CDR1 SEHNR, CDR2 FQNEAQ (reference sequence). Trimming cost V 1 base and J 4 bases, with 11 bases left between them. The CDR3 region has the DNA TGTGCCAGCAGCTTAGGTTCGGAGGCTTACAATGAGCAGTTCTTC. As protein: CASSLGSEAYNEQFF.